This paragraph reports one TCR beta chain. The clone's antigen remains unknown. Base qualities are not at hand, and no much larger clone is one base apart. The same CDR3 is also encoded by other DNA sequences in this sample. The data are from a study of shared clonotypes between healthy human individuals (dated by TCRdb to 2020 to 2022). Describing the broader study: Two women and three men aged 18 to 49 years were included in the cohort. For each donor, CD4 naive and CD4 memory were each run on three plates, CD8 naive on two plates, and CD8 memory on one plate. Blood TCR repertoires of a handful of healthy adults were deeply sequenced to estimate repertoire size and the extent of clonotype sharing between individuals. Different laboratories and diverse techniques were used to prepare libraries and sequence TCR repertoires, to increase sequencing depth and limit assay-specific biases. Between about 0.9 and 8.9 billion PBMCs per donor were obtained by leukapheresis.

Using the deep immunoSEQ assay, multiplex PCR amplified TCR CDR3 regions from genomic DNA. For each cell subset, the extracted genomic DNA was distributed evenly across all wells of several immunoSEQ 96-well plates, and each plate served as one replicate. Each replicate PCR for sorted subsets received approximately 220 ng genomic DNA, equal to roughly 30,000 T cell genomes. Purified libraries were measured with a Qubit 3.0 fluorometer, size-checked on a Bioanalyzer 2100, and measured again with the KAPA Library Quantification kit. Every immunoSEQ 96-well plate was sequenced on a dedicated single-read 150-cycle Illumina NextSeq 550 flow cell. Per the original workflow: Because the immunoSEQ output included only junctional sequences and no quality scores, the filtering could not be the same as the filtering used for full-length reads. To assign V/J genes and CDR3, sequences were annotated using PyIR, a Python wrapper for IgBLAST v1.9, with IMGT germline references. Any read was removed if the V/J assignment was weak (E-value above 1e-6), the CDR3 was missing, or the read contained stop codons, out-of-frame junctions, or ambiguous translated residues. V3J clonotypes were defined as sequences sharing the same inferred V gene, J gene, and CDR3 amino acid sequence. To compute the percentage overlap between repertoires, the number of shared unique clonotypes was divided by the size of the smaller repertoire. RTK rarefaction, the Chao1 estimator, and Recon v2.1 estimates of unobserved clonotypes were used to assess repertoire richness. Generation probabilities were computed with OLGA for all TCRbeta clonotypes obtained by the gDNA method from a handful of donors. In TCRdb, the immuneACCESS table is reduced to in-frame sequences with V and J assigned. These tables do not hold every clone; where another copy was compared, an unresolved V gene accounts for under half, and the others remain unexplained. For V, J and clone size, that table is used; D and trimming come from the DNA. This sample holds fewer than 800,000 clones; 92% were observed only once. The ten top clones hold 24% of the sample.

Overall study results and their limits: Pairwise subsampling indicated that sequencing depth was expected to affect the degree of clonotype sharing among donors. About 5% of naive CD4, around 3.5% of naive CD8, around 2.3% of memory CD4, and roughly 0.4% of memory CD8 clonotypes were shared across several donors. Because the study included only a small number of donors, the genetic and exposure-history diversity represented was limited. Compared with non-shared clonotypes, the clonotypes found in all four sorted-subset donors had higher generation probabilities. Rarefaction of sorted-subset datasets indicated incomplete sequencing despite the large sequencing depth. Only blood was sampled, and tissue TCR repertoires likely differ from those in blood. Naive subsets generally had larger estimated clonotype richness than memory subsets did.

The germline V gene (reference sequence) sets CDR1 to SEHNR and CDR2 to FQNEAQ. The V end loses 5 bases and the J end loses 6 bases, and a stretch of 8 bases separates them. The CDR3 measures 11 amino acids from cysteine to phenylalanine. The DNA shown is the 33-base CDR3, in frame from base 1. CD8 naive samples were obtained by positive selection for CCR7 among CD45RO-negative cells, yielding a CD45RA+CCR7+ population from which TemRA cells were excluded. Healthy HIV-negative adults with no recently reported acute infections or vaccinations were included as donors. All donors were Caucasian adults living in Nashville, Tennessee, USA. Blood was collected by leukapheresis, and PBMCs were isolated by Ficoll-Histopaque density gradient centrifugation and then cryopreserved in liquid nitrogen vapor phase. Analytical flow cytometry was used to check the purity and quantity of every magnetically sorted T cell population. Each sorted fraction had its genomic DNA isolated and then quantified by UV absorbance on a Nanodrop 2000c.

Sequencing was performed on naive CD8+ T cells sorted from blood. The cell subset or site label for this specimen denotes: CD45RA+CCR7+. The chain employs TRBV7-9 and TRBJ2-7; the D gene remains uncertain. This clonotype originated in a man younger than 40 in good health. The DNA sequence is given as TGTGCCAGCAGCGTCGGAGCCGAGCAGTACTTC. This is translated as CASSVGAEQYF.